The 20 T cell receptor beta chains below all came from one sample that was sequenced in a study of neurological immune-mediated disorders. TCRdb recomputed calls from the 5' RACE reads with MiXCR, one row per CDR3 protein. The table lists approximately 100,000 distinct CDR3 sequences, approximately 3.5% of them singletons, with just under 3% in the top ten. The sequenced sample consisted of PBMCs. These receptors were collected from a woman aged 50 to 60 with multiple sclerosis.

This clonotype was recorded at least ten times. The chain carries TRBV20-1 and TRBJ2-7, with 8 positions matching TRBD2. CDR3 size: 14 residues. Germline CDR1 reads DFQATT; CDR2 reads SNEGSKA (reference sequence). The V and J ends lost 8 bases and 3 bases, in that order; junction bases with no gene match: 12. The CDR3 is CSPEVAGGIYEQYF. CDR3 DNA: TGCAGTCCCGAGGTGGCGGGGGGTATCTACGAGCAGTACTTC.

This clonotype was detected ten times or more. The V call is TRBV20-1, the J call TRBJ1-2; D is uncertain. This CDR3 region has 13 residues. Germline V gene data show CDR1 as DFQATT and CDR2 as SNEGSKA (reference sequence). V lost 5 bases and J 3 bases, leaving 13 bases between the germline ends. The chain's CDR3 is CSAHQIGYYGYTF. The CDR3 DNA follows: TGCAGTGCTCACCAAATAGGGTACTATGGCTACACCTTC.

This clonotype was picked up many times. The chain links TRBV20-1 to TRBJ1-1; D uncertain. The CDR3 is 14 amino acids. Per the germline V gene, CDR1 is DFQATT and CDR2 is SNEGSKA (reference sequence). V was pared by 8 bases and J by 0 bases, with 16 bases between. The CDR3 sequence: CSLRFGKMNTEAFF. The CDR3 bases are TGCAGTCTTCGGTTCGGCAAGATGAACACTGAAGCTTTCTTT.

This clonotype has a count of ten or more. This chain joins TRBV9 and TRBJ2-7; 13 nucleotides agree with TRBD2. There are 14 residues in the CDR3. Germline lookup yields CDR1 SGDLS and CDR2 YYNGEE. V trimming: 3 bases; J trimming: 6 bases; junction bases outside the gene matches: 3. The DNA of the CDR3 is TGTGCCAGCAGCGAGACTAGCGGGGGGACCGAGCAGTACTTC. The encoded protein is CASSETSGGTEQYF.

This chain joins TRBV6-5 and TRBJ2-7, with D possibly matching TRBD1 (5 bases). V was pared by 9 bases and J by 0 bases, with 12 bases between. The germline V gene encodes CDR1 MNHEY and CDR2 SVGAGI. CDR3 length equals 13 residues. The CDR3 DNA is TGTGCCAGTTCAACCAGGGACTCCTACGAGCAGTACTTC. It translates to CASSTRDSYEQYF.

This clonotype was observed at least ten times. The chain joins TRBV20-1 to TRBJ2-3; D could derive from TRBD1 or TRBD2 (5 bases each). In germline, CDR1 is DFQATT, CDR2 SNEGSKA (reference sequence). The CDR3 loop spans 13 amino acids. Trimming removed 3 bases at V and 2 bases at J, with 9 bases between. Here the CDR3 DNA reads TGCAGTGCTAGCGGGACGTACACAGATACGCAGTATTTT. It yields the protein CSASGTYTDTQYF.

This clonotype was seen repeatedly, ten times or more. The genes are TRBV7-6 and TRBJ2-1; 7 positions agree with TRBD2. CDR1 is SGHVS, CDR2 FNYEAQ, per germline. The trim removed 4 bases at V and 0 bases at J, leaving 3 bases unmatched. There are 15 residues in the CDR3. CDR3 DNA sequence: TGTGCCAGCAGCTGGGGGGGACTCTCCTACAATGAGCAGTTCTTC. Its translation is CASSWGGLSYNEQFF. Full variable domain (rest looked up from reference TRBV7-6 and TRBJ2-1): GAGVSQSPRYKVTKRGQDVALRCDPISGHVSLYWYRQALGQGPEFLTYFNYEAQQDKSGLPNDRFSAERPEGSISTLTIQRTEQRDSAMYRCASSWGGLSYNEQFFGPGTRLTVL.

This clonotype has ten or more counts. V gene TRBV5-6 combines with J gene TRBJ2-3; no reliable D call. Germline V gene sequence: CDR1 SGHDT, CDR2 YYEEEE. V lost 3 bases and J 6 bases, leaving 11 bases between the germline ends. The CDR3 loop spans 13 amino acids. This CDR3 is CASSWRGGDTQYF. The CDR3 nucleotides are TGTGCCAGCAGCTGGCGCGGTGGGGATACGCAGTATTTT.

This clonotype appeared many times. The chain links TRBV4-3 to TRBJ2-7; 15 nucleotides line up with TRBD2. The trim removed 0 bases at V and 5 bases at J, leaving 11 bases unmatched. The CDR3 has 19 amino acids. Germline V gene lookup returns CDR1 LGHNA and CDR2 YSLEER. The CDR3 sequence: CASSQEIGLAGGPVHEQYF. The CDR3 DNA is TGCGCCAGCAGCCAAGAAATAGGACTAGCGGGGGGGCCGGTCCACGAGCAGTACTTC.

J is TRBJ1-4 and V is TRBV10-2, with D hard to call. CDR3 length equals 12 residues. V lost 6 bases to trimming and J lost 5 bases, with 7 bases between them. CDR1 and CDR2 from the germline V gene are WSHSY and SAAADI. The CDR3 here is CASRRPNEKLFF. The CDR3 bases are TGCGCCAGCAGGCGGCCAAATGAAAAACTGTTTTTT.

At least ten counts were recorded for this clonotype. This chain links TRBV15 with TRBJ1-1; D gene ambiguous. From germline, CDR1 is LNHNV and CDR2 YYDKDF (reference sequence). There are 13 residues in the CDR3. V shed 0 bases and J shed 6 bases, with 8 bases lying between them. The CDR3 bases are TGTGCCACCAGCAGAGAAGGGCTCTCTGAAGCTTTCTTT. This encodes CATSREGLSEAFF.

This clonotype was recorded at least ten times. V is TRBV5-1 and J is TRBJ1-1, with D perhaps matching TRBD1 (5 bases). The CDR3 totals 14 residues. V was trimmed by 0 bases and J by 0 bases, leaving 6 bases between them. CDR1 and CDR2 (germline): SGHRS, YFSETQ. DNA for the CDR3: TGCGCCAGCAGCTTGGGACAGATGAACACTGAAGCTTTCTTT. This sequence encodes CASSLGQMNTEAFF.

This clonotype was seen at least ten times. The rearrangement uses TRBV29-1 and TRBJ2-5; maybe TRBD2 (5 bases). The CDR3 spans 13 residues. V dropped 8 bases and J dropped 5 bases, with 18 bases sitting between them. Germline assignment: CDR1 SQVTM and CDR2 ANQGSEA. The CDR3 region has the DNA TGCAGCTACGGCGAATATAGAGGGGAGACCCAGTACTTC. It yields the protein CSYGEYRGETQYF.

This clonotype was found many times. The DNA for the CDR3 is TGTGCCAGCAGTCTCCGGGACACCCCTGGGCCCCAGCATTTT. It encodes CASSLRDTPGPQHF. The chain recombines TRBV7-2 with TRBJ1-5, with D maybe TRBD1 (6 bases). The CDR3 loop spans 14 amino acids. Trimming pared 6 bases from V and 9 bases from J, leaving 18 bases between. Germline V gene sequence: CDR1 SGHTA, CDR2 FQGNSA. The full variable domain, its missing parts supplied by reference TRBV7-2 and TRBJ1-5, is GAGVSQSPSNKVTEKGKDVELRCDPISGHTALYWYRQSLGQGLEFLIYFQGNSAPDKSGLPSDRFSAERTGGSVSTLTIQRTQQEDSAVYLCASSLRDTPGPQHFGDGTRLSIL.

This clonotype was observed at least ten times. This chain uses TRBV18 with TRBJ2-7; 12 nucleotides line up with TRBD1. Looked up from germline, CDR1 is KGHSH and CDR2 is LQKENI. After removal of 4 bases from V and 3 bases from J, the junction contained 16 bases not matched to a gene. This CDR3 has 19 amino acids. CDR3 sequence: CASSRNKGTGGYPDYEQYF. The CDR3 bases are TGTGCCAGCTCACGAAACAAAGGGACAGGGGGCTACCCCGACTACGAGCAGTACTTC.

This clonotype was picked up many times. CDR3 residues: CASSFNQGMRREQYF. The CDR3 DNA reads as TGTGCCAGCAGTTTTAATCAGGGGATGCGGAGGGAGCAGTACTTC. The gene calls are TRBV6-6 and TRBJ2-7, with D possibly TRBD1 on 6 matching bases. The CDR3 covers 15 residues. Germline values: CDR1 MNHNY, CDR2 SVGAGI (reference sequence). V was trimmed by 4 bases and J by 7 bases, leaving 20 bases between them.

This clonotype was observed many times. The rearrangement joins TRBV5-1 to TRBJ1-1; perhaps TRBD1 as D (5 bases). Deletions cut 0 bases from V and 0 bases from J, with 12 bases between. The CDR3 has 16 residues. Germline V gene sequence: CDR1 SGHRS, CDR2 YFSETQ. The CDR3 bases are TGCGCCAGCAGCTTGGCCGTTTTAGGGGTGAACACTGAAGCTTTCTTT. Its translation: CASSLAVLGVNTEAFF.

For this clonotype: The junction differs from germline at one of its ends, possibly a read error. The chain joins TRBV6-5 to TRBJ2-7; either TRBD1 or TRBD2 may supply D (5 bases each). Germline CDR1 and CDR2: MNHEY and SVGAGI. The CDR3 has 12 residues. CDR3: CASSSNRGEKYF. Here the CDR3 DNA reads TGTGCCAGCAGTTCCAACCGGGGCGAGAAGTACTTC.

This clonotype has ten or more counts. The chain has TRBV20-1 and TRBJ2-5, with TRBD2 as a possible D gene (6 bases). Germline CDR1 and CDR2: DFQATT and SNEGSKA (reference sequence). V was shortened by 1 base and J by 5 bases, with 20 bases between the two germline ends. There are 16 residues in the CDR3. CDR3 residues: CSARVTPGVARETQYF. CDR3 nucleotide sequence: TGCAGTGCTAGAGTTACCCCGGGAGTAGCCCGGGAGACCCAGTACTTC.

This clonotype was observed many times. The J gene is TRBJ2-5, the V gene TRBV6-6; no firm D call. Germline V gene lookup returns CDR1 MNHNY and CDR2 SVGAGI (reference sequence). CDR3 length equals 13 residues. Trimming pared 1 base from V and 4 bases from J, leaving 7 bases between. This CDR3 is CASSYWPLETQYF. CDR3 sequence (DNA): TGTGCCAGCAGTTACTGGCCTCTAGAGACCCAGTACTTC.